A selection of T cell receptor beta chains follows, all from one sample in a study of blood T cell repertoires in COVID-19. The protocol was immunoSEQ multiplex PCR, while the TCRdb copy is restricted to in-frame clones and leaves out a portion. The sample yields fewer than 90,000 clones, around 88% seen once. Sequenced material: peripheral blood. These receptors all come from a man aged 55 to 70 with acute or convalescent COVID-19. Each CDR3 is given with its conserved first and last residue. The D gene is left open where the match is weak. Clone size is stated in some rows and not others, as once, few, many or a class when expanded.

V gene	D gene	clone size	CDR3 length	J gene	CDR3 protein	CDR3 DNA
TRBV30	TRBD1	.	15	TRBJ2-5	CAWSHLQGKQETQYF	TGTGCCTGGAGCCACCTACAGGGGAAGCAAGAGACCCAGTACTTC
TRBV27	TRBD2	.	16	TRBJ2-3	CASSLNLAGGADTQYF	TGTGCCAGCAGCCTAAACCTAGCGGGGGGTGCAGATACGCAGTATTTT
TRBV5-1	.	.	13	TRBJ2-1	CASSSTRANEQFF	TGCGCCAGCAGCTCGACTAGGGCAAATGAGCAGTTCTTC
TRBV5-1	TRBD1	once	16	TRBJ1-6	CASSVQGQGEVSPLHF	TGCGCCAGCAGCGTTCAAGGACAGGGGGAAGTTTCACCCCTCCACTTT
TRBV12-2	.	.	17	TRBJ1-5	CASRLAPCNVFSQPQHF	TGTGCAAGTCGCTTAGCTCCATGCAACGTCTTCAGTCAGCCCCAGCATTTT
TRBV11-2	TRBD2	.	17	TRBJ2-7	CASSLDRRGANGGEQYF	TGTGCCAGCAGCTTAGACCGACGCGGCGCGAACGGGGGGGAGCAGTACTTC
TRBV13	.	once	12	TRBJ2-7	CASSWRGYEQYF	TGTGCCAGCAGCTGGAGGGGCTACGAGCAGTACTTC
TRBV7-9	TRBD2	.	16	TRBJ2-3	CASSLGLAEFTDTQYF	TGTGCCAGCAGCTTAGGCCTAGCGGAGTTCACAGATACGCAGTATTTT
TRBV29-1	TRBD2	.	16	TRBJ2-2	CSVRGLAGQPTGELFF	TGCAGCGTCCGGGGACTAGCGGGGCAACCCACCGGGGAGCTGTTTTTT
TRBV5-1	.	.	13	TRBJ1-2	CASSLNQGHGYTF	TGCGCCAGCAGCTTGAATCAGGGGCATGGCTACACCTTC
TRBV5-1	.	.	14	TRBJ2-2	CASSFEANTGELFF	TGCGCCAGCAGCTTTGAGGCGAACACCGGGGAGCTGTTTTTT
TRBV7-3	TRBD1	.	15	TRBJ2-1	CASSLTGASYNEQFF	TGTGCCAGCAGCCTGACAGGGGCCTCCTACAATGAGCAGTTCTTC
TRBV28	.	once	14	TRBJ2-5	CASSFGANQETQYF	TGTGCCAGCAGTTTTGGGGCTAACCAAGAGACCCAGTACTTC
TRBV30	.	.	12	TRBJ1-6	CAWRILDSPLHF	TGTGCCTGGAGAATCTTAGATTCACCCCTCCACTTT
TRBV24-1	.	.	16	TRBJ1-5	CATSDLRGDSNQPQHF	TGTGCCACCAGTGATTTACGGGGGGATAGCAATCAGCCCCAGCATTTT
TRBV10-3	.	.	14	TRBJ1-2	CAIYRDTDNYGYTF	TGTGCCATCTATCGGGACACCGACAACTATGGCTACACCTTC
TRBV23-1	.	.	18	TRBJ1-4	CASSQNRGDLYHEGKLFF	TGCGCCAGCAGTCAGAACCGGGGAGACCTCTACCATGAAGGAAAACTGTTTTTT
TRBV11-2	.	.	16	TRBJ1-5	CASSWVKGRVNQPQHF	TGTGCCAGCAGCTGGGTTAAAGGCAGGGTCAATCAGCCCCAGCATTTT
TRBV9	TRBD1	.	17	TRBJ2-4	CASSGLGQGIAKNIQYF	TGTGCCAGCAGCGGATTAGGACAGGGTATAGCCAAAAACATTCAGTACTTC
TRBV7-3	TRBD2	.	16	TRBJ2-1	CASAPGGGRSYNEQFF	TGTGCCAGCGCCCCCGGTGGCGGGAGGTCCTACAATGAGCAGTTCTTC
TRBV5-1	TRBD1	.	14	TRBJ1-4	CASSNQGAQEKLFF	TGCGCCAGCAGCAACCAGGGGGCTCAAGAAAAACTGTTTTTT
TRBV12-3/TRBV12-4	TRBD1	.	13	TRBJ2-5	CASSRDRGETQYF	TGTGCCAGCAGCCGGGACAGGGGAGAGACCCAGTACTTC
TRBV7-8	.	.	17	TRBJ2-3	CASSFQGMPTSTDTQYF	TGTGCCAGCAGCTTTCAGGGGATGCCTACTAGCACAGATACGCAGTATTTT
TRBV12-3/TRBV12-4	.	.	13	TRBJ1-6	CASSPRVDSPLHF	TGTGCCAGCAGTCCTCGAGTGGATTCACCCCTCCACTTT
TRBV4-1	TRBD2	.	19	TRBJ2-2	CASSHPGLVAGGNTGELFF	TGCGCCAGCAGCCACCCCGGGCTTGTAGCGGGAGGAAACACCGGGGAGCTGTTTTTT
TRBV7-7	.	.	16	TRBJ2-2	CASSLFGRGVTGELFF	TGTGCCAGCAGCTTATTCGGCAGGGGTGTCACCGGGGAGCTGTTTTTT
TRBV7-2	TRBD1	.	15	TRBJ2-2	CASSRDRVDTGELFF	TGTGCCAGCAGTAGGGACAGGGTAGACACCGGGGAGCTGTTTTTT
TRBV27	TRBD1	.	14	TRBJ1-1	CASSSRDRGTEAFF	TGTGCCAGCAGTTCTCGGGACAGGGGAACTGAAGCTTTCTTT
TRBV4-1	TRBD2	.	14	TRBJ2-5	CASSQRRGGETQYF	TGCGCCAGCAGCCAACGCCGCGGGGGGGAGACCCAGTACTTC
TRBV5-8	.	.	15	TRBJ1-5	CASSLGQRPREPQHF	TGTGCCAGCAGCTTGGGACAGCGTCCCAGGGAGCCCCAGCATTTT
TRBV29-1	TRBD1	.	19	TRBJ2-7	CSVEGRVGSGTERDYEQYF	TGCAGCGTTGAAGGGCGAGTTGGTTCCGGGACAGAGAGGGACTACGAGCAGTACTTC
TRBV11-3	.	.	14	TRBJ2-3	CASSLSTSTDTQYF	TGTGCCAGCAGCTTAAGTACTAGCACAGATACGCAGTATTTT
TRBV5-1	.	.	14	TRBJ2-7	CASSPTGHTYEQYF	TGCGCCAGCAGCCCAACAGGCCATACCTACGAGCAGTACTTC
TRBV5-1	TRBD2	.	15	TRBJ2-5	CASSLTSGGVETQYF	TGCGCCAGCAGTCTCACTAGCGGGGGAGTGGAGACCCAGTACTTC
TRBV5-4	.	.	14	TRBJ2-3	CASRPAQGKDTQYF	TGTGCCAGCAGACCGGCCCAGGGTAAGGATACGCAGTATTTT
TRBV19	.	.	15	TRBJ2-3	CASSITGGATDTQYF	TGTGCCAGTAGTATAACGGGCGGGGCCACAGATACGCAGTATTTT
TRBV19	TRBD1	.	17	TRBJ1-2	CASSISTNRDRGRGYTF	TGTGCCAGTAGTATCTCGACCAACCGGGACAGGGGTCGGGGCTACACCTTC
TRBV24-1	TRBD1	.	15	TRBJ2-1	CATSDRRQGLNEQFF	TGTGCCACCAGTGATCGCCGACAGGGTTTAAATGAGCAGTTCTTC
TRBV3-1/TRBV3-2	.	.	14	TRBJ1-6	CASSQGQGNSPLHF	TGTGCCAGCAGCCAAGGCCAGGGAAATTCACCCCTCCACTTT
TRBV18	.	.	14	TRBJ2-5	CASSSQVEGETQYF	TGTGCCAGCTCATCACAGGTTGAGGGTGAGACCCAGTACTTC
TRBV5-1	.	.	16	TRBJ2-7	CASSLNGQLTGYEQYF	TGCGCCAGCAGCTTGAATGGACAGTTAACCGGCTACGAGCAGTACTTC